Listed here are 24 T cell receptor beta chains from one sample, sequenced in a study of cytomegalovirus exposure and HLA in healthy donors. Primers: 60 Vbeta forward and 13 Jbeta reverse. Libraries were prepared by immunoSEQ multiplex PCR; TCRdb keeps only in-frame clonotypes and omits some of them. The sample carries about 180,000 clones, roughly 82% recorded once. Sequenced material: PBMCs. All receptors come from a woman aged 45-65 years in good health and CMV-seronegative.

V and J are TRBV6-5 and TRBJ2-7; 7 nucleotides line up with TRBD1. V was pared by 2 bases and J by 1 base, with 5 bases of the junction left unmatched. This CDR3 has 15 residues. The germline CDR1 and CDR2 sequences are MNHEY and SVGAGI. CDR3 residues: CASSYGTVPSYEQYF. The CDR3 bases are TGTGCCAGCAGTTACGGGACAGTACCATCCTACGAGCAGTACTTC.

The J gene is TRBJ2-7, the V gene TRBV7-9, with 8 bases matching TRBD1. This CDR3 comprises 14 residues. V trimming: 5 bases; J trimming: 4 bases; junction bases outside the gene matches: 7. The germline V gene encodes CDR1 SEHNR and CDR2 FQNEAQ (reference sequence). CDR3 nucleotides: TGTGCCAGCAGCCCCGACAGGGGTGCTTACGAGCAGTACTTC. It specifies CASSPDRGAYEQYF.

This clone was seen a few times. V usage is TRBV18 and J usage is TRBJ2-7, with 7 bases matching TRBD1. The CDR3 length is 13 residues. Germline V lookup: CDR1 KGHSH, CDR2 LQKENI. V gave up 3 bases and J gave up 3 bases; unmatched junction bases: 2. CDR3 region: CASSPGQDYEQYF. The CDR3 DNA reads TGTGCCAGCTCACCCGGACAGGACTACGAGCAGTACTTC.

In its sample, this clone was seen a few times. The genes are TRBV9 and TRBJ1-3; a weak D match, TRBD1 (5 bases). Germline loops: CDR1 SGDLS, CDR2 YYNGEE. The V and J ends lost 1 base and 2 bases respectively, with 10 bases between them. The CDR3 is 15 amino acids. The CDR3 here is CASSVQGFAGNTIYF. CDR3 coding DNA: TGTGCCAGCAGCGTACAGGGTTTCGCTGGAAACACCATATATTTT.

The rearrangement uses TRBV29-1 and TRBJ2-5, with a possible D match to TRBD1 (5 bases). Trimming cost V 7 bases and J 4 bases, with 16 bases left between them. This CDR3 is 13 amino acids long. Germline V gene data show CDR1 as SQVTM and CDR2 as ANQGSEA. The CDR3 protein is CSASGVGRETQYF. For the CDR3, the DNA is TGCAGCGCTTCCGGAGTGGGGCGAGAGACCCAGTACTTC.

This chain uses TRBV5-1 with TRBJ2-3; 8 nucleotides match TRBD2. The CDR3 runs to 18 residues. CDR1 is SGHRS and CDR2 is YFSETQ in the germline V gene. Unmatched junction bases numbered 16, after V lost 3 bases and J lost 4 bases. This CDR3 reads CASSWGILGSGGSDTQYF. The CDR3 bases are TGCGCCAGCAGCTGGGGGATTCTAGGAAGCGGGGGATCAGATACGCAGTATTTT.

The gene calls are TRBV28 and TRBJ2-1, with TRBD2 matching over 10 bases. Germline CDR1 reads MDHEN; CDR2 reads SYDVKM. The length of the CDR3 is 16 residues. V lost 6 bases and J lost 2; bases outside the gene matches: 7. DNA for the CDR3: TGTGCCAGCAGCGGCAAACTAGCGGGGACCTACAATGAGCAGTTCTTC. Protein sequence: CASSGKLAGTYNEQFF.

CDR3 in amino acids: CASSEQGANPEKLFF. CDR3 sequence (DNA): TGTGCCAGCTCAGAACAGGGGGCCAATCCTGAAAAACTGTTTTTT. The chain combines TRBV18 with TRBJ1-4; TRBD1 matches at 9 bases. J was trimmed by 7 bases and V by 5 bases; bases with no gene match: 8. This CDR3 comprises 15 residues. CDR1 is KGHSH, CDR2 LQKENI, per germline.

This clone appeared once. V and J are TRBV7-9 and TRBJ2-1, with 10 bases that match TRBD2. Trimming at V came to 4 bases and at J to 4 bases, leaving 4 bases not matched to a gene. The germline gives CDR1 SEHNR, CDR2 FQNEAQ (reference sequence). The CDR3 contains 15 residues. The CDR3 DNA reads as TGTGCCAGCAGCTACAGCGGGGGGGGTTACAATGAGCAGTTCTTC. Translated, it gives CASSYSGGGYNEQFF.

The V gene is TRBV29-1, the J gene TRBJ2-7; D may be TRBD1 (10 bases). V lost 7 bases to trimming and J lost 3 bases, with 19 bases between them. The CDR3 is 14 residues long. Germline values: CDR1 SQVTM, CDR2 ANQGSEA. The CDR3 spells CSAAGGTGVYEQYF. The CDR3 nucleotides are TGCAGCGCCGCGGGAGGGACAGGGGTCTACGAGCAGTACTTC.

The chain combines TRBV2 with TRBJ2-7, with 8 positions matching TRBD1. The CDR3 has 16 amino acids. Trimming removed 3 bases from V and 2 bases from J; junction bases left unmatched: 9. Germline V gene lookup returns CDR1 SNHLY and CDR2 FYNNEI. CDR3: CASSEATGALTYEQYF. Here the CDR3 DNA reads TGTGCCAGCAGTGAGGCGACAGGGGCCTTGACCTACGAGCAGTACTTC.

The chain has TRBV4-2 and TRBJ1-1; D call uncertain. V shed 0 bases and J shed 1 base, with 6 bases lying between them. The CDR3 contains 14 residues. Germline V gene lookup returns CDR1 LGHNA and CDR2 YNFKEQ. CDR3 protein: CASSQDHGNTEAFF. DNA for the CDR3: TGTGCCAGCAGCCAAGATCACGGGAACACTGAAGCTTTCTTT.

The chain carries TRBV18 and TRBJ2-4; D not resolved. Trimming removed 6 bases at V and 0 bases at J, with 9 bases between. The CDR3 is made up of 14 amino acids. CDR1 and CDR2 (germline): KGHSH, LQKENI. The CDR3 DNA reads TGTGCCAGCTCCGAACAGAGAGCCAAAAACATTCAGTACTTC. Its protein is CASSEQRAKNIQYF.

V usage is TRBV7-9 and J usage is TRBJ1-2, with 9 bases lining up with TRBD1. The CDR3 extends over 15 amino acids. Germline CDR1 and CDR2: SEHNR and FQNEAQ (reference sequence). V was pared by 5 bases and J by 1 base, with 5 bases of the junction left unmatched. The chain's CDR3 is CASSGRGQGNYGYTF. The CDR3 coding sequence is TGTGCCAGCAGCGGAAGGGGACAGGGTAACTATGGCTACACCTTC.

This clone has only one observation. The rearrangement links TRBV2 to TRBJ2-7, with 8 positions matching TRBD2. Germline assignment: CDR1 SNHLY and CDR2 FYNNEI. This CDR3 comprises 13 residues. J gave up 9 bases and V 6 bases, and 10 bases lay outside the gene matches. This CDR3 is CASSPGGGTRQYF. DNA for the CDR3: TGTGCCAGCAGCCCCGGGGGGGGGACGAGGCAGTACTTC.

This chain joins TRBV7-9 and TRBJ2-7; tentative D call: TRBD2 (5 bases). This CDR3 is 12 amino acids long. Looked up from germline, CDR1 is SEHNR and CDR2 is FQNEAQ (reference sequence). The V end lost 1 base, the J end lost 5 bases, and 6 bases lay between the germline ends. The CDR3 region is CASSLGGDEQYF. CDR3 bases: TGTGCCAGCAGCTTAGGGGGAGACGAGCAGTACTTC.

The genes are TRBV30 and TRBJ1-1; tentatively, D is TRBD1 (6 bases). The CDR3 loop spans 13 amino acids. The germline V gene has CDR1 GTSNPN and CDR2 SVGIG (reference sequence). The V end lost 5 bases, the J end lost 8 bases, and 18 bases lay between the germline ends. The CDR3: CAWDDGFTGEAFF. The CDR3 DNA is TGTGCCTGGGACGACGGATTCACAGGGGAAGCTTTCTTT.

This clone was recorded once. The V call is TRBV5-1, the J call TRBJ2-7; D possibly corresponds to TRBD1 (6 bases). With 0 bases removed from V and 6 bases from J, the gap between germline ends came to 10 bases. The CDR3 runs 13 residues. Germline values: CDR1 SGHRS, CDR2 YFSETQ. CDR3 nucleotide sequence: TGCGCCAGCAGCTTGGAACAGGGCCGCGAGCAGTACTTC. It specifies CASSLEQGREQYF.

The genes are TRBV28 and TRBJ1-3; a possible D gene is TRBD1 (5 bases). CDR3 size: 19 residues. The V gene lost 2 bases and the J gene lost 0 bases, with 20 bases spanning the gap. Per the germline V gene, CDR1 is MDHEN and CDR2 is SYDVKM. The DNA of the CDR3 is TGTGCCAGCAGTTTACGGAGATCCAGGGTAGATGTCTCTGGAAACACCATATATTTT. Its translation is CASSLRRSRVDVSGNTIYF.

The chain is built from TRBV10-3 and TRBJ2-7; a possible D gene is TRBD1 (6 bases). V gave up 7 bases and J gave up 3 bases, with 13 bases separating them. Germline V gene lookup returns CDR1 ENHRY and CDR2 SYGVKD. The CDR3 loop spans 13 amino acids. The CDR3 DNA sequence: TGTGCCATCAATCCGGGACAAGGCTACGAGCAGTACTTC. Amino acid sequence: CAINPGQGYEQYF.

The rearrangement links TRBV27 to TRBJ2-5; D is perhaps TRBD2 (6 bases). V was cut by 8 bases and J by 5 bases, with 18 bases left in between. Germline CDR1 and CDR2: MNHEY and SMNVEV (reference sequence). The CDR3 covers 14 residues. CDR3 residues: CASGILASRETQYF. The CDR3 DNA follows: TGTGCCAGCGGGATACTAGCCTCTCGGGAGACCCAGTACTTC.

The chain employs TRBV29-1 and TRBJ1-1; D is perhaps TRBD1 (5 bases). Per the germline V gene, CDR1 is SQVTM and CDR2 is ANQGSEA. V lost 3 bases to trimming and J lost 4 bases, with 12 bases between them. This CDR3 contains 13 residues. The CDR3 nucleotides are TGCAGCGTTGATGTCCTGGGGGGCACTGAAGCTTTCTTT. Translation gives CSVDVLGGTEAFF. The full variable domain, in which reference TRBV29-1 and TRBJ1-1 provide the parts outside the CDR3, is SAVISQKPSRDICQRGTSLTIQCQVDSQVTMMFWYRQQPGQSLTLIATANQGSEATYESGFVIDKFPISRPNLTFSTLTVSNMSPEDSSIYLCSVDVLGGTEAFFGQGTRLTVV.

This rearrangement joins TRBV18 to TRBJ1-1; no clear D. Trimming left V 3 bases short and J 11 bases short, with 13 bases between. The CDR3 contains 12 residues. The germline V gene encodes CDR1 KGHSH and CDR2 LQKENI. The CDR3 DNA sequence: TGTGCCAGCTCACCTCGGGGAGAGGAGGCTTTCTTT. This encodes CASSPRGEEAFF.

V is TRBV12-5 and J is TRBJ2-1; 9 bases agree with TRBD1. After removal of 6 bases from V and 1 base from J, the junction contained 7 bases not matched to a gene. The CDR3 has 16 amino acids. The germline V gene has CDR1 LGHNT and CDR2 FRNRAP. The CDR3 here is CASGSPGQGSYNEQFF. DNA of the CDR3: TGTGCTAGTGGATCTCCGGGACAGGGATCCTACAATGAGCAGTTCTTC.